This T cell receptor beta chain appears in the sequencing data of a study of cytomegalovirus exposure and HLA in healthy donors. Study observations and caveats: A later analysis by the authors found several of the most significant clusters apparently linked to common viral pathogens. A later look showed TCR association rates differing by HLA locus, highest for DRB1 and lowest for HLA-C.

The study sampled nominally healthy donors, though unrecorded immune exposures were likely. With respect to this clone: What it binds is not known.

This CDR3 is built from 14 residues. Germline assignment: CDR1 SGHAT and CDR2 FQNNGV. V gave up 6 bases and J gave up 0 bases, with 11 bases separating them. Amplification used 60 Vbeta primers and 13 Jbeta primers. Using immunoSEQ multiplex PCR, the repertoire was profiled, and TCRdb retains in-frame clones only, with some absent. The sample yields about 210,000 clones, about 85% seen once. This sequence joins TRBV11-2 and TRBJ1-1; TRBD1 might be the D (5 bases). Sequencing used PBMCs. The receptor's source is a woman between 45 and 65 years old in good health and CMV-seropositive. Written as DNA, the CDR3 is TGTGCCAGCAGTAGCGGGGGTATGAACACTGAAGCTTTCTTT. Translated, it gives CASSSGGMNTEAFF.